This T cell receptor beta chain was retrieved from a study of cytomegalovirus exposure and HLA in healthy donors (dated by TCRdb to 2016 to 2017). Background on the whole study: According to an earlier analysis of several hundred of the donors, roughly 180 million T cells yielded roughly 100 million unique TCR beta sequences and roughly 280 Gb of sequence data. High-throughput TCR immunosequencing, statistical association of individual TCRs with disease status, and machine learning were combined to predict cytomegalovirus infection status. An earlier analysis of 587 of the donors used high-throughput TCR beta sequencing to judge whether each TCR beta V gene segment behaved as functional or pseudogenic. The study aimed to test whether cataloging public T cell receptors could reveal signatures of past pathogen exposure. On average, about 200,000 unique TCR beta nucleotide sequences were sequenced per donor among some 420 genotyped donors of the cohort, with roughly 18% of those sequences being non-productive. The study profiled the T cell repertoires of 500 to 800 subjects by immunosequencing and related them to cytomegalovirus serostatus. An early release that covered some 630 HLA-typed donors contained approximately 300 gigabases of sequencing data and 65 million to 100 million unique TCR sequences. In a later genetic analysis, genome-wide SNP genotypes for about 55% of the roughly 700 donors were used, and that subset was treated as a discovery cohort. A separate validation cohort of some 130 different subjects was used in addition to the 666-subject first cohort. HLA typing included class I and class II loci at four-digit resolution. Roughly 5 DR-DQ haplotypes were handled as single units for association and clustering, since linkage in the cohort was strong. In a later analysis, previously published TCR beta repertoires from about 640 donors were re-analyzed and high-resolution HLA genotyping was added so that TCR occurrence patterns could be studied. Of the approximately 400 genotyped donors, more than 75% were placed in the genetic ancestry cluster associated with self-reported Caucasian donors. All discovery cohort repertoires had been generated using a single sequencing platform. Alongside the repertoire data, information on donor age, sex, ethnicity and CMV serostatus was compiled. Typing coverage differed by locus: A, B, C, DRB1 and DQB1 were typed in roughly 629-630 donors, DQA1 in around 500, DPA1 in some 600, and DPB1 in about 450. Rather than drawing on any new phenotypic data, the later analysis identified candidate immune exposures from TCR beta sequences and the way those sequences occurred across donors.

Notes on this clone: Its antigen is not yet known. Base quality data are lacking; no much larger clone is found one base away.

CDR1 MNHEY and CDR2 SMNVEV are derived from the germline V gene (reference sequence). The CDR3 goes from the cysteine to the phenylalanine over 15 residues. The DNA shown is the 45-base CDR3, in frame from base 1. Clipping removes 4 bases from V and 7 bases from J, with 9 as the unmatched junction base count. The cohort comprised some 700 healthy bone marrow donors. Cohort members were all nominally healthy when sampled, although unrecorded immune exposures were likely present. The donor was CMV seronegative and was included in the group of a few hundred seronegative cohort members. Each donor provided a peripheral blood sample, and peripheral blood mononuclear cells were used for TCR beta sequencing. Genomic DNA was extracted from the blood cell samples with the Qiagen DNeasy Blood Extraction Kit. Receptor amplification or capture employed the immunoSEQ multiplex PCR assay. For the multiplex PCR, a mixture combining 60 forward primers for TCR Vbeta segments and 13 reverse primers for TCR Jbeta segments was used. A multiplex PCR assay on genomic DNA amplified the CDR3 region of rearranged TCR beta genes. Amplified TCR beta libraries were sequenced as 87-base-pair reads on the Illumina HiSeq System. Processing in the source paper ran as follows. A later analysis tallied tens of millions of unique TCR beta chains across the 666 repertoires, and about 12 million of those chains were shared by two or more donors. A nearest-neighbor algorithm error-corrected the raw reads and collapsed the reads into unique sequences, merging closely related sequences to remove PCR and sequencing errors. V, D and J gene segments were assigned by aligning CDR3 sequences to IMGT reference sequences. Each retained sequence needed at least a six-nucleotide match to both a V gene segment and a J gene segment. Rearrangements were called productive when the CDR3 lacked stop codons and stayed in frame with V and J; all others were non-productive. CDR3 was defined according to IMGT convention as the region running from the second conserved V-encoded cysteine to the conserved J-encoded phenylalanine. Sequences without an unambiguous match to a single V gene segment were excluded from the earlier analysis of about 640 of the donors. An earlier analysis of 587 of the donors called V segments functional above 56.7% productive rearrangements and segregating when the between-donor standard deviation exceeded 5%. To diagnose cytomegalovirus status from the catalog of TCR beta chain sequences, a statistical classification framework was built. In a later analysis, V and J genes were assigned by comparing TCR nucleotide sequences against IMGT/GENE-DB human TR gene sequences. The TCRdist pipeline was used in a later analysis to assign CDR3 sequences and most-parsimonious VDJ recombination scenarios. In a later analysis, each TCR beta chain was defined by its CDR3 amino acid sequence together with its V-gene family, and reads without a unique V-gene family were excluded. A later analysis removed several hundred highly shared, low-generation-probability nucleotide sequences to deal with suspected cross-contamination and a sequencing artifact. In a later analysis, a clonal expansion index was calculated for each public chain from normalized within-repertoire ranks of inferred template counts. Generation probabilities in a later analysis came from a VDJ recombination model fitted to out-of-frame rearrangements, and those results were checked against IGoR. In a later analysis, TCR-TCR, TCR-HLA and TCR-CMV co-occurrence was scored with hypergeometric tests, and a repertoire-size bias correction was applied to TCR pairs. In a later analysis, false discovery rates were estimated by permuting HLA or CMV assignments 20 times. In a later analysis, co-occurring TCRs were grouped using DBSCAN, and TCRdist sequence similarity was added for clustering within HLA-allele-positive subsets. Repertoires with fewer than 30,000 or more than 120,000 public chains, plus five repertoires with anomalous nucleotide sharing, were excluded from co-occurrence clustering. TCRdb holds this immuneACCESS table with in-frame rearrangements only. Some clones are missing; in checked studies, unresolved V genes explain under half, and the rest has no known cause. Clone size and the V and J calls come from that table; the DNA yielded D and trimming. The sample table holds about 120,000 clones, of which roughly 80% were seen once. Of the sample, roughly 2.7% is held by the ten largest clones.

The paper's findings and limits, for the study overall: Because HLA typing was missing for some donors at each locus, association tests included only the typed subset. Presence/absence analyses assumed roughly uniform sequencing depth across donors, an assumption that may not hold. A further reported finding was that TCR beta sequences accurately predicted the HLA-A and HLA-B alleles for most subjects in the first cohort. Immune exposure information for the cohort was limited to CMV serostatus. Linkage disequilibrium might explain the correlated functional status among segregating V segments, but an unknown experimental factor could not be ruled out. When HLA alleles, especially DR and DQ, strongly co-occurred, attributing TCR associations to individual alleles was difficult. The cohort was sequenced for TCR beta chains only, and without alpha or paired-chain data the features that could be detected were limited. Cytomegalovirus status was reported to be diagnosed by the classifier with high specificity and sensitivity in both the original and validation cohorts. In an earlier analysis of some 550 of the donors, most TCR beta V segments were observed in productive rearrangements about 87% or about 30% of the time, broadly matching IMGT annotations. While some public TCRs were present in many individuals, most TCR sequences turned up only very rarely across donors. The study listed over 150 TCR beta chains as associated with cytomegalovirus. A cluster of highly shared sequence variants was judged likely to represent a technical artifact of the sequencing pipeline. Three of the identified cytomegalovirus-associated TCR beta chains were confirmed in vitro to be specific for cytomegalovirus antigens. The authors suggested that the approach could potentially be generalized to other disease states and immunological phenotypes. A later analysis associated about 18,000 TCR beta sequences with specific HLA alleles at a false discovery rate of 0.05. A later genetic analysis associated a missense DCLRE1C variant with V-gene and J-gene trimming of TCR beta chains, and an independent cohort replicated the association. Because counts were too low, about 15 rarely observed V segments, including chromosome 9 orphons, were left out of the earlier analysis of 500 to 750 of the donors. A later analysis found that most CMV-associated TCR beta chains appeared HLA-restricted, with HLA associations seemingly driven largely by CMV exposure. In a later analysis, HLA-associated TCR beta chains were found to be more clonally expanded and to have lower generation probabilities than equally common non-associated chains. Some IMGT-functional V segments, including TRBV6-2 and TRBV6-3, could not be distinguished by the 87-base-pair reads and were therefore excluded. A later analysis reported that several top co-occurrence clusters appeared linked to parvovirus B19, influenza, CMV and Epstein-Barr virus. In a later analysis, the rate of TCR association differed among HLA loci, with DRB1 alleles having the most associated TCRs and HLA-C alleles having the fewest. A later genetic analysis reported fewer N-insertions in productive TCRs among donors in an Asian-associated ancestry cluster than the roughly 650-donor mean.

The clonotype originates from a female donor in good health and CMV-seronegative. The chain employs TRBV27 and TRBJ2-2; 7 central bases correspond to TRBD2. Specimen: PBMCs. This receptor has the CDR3 CASSSGGRTGGELFF. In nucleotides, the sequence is TGTGCCAGCAGTTCGGGGGGACGGACTGGCGGGGAGCTGTTTTTT.